This entry lists 27 T cell receptor beta chains sequenced from one sample in a study of T-cell reconstitution after alpha-beta-depleted transplantation in children. Molecular barcoding with unique molecular identifiers was used for the TCRbeta library. TCRdb called the PCR reads again in MiXCR, with one record for every CDR3 protein. This sample has a few hundred thousand distinct CDR3 sequences, with around 9.1% found just once. The material was PBMCs, obtained before TCRalphabeta/CD19-depleted stem cell transplant. The receptors here all came from a boy in the first two years of life with acute myeloid leukemia, due to receive a stem cell transplant.

In regard to this clonotype: A read error is possible here, since a much larger clone lies one base away. The chain is built from TRBV7-8 and TRBJ2-1, with 7 bases that match TRBD2. Germline V CDR1 and CDR2: SGHVS, FQNEAQ. The CDR3 is 15 amino acids. CDR3 region: CASSFIREVYNEHFF. For the CDR3, the DNA is TGTGCCAGCAGCTTCATACGGGAGGTTTACAATGAGCATTTCTTC.

In its sample, this clonotype was seen many times. The chain joins TRBV10-3 to TRBJ2-7; 9 nucleotides match TRBD1. The germline V gene has CDR1 ENHRY and CDR2 SYGVKD. V was pared by 10 bases and J by 2 bases, with 3 bases of the junction left unmatched. This CDR3 is built from 12 residues. The CDR3 region has the DNA TGTGCCACCGGGGACAGGGCCTACGAGCAGTACTTC. Its protein is CATGDRAYEQYF.

This clonotype was seen more than once but under ten times. CDR3 nucleotides: TGTGCCAGCAGCTTAGAAACTAGCGGGAGGGGGAGATATCGCACAGATACGCAGTATTTT. Its translation is CASSLETSGRGRYRTDTQYF. The V call is TRBV7-8, the J call TRBJ2-3; 13 nucleotides agree with TRBD2. V lost 1 base, J lost 1 base, and 11 bases stayed unmatched. The CDR3 runs to 20 residues. Germline CDR1 SGHVS, CDR2 FQNEAQ.

In its sample, this clonotype was seen many times. The chain joins TRBV11-2 to TRBJ2-1, with TRBD2 matching 8 bases. This CDR3 has 11 residues. Germline V gives CDR1 SGHAT, CDR2 FQNNGV. Losses at the gene ends were 5 bases for V and 13 bases for J; bases not matched to a gene: 4. The CDR3 here is CASSPGTSQFF. The CDR3 region has the DNA TGTGCCAGCAGCCCCGGGACTAGTCAGTTCTTC.

This clonotype came up many times. This chain uses TRBV10-3 with TRBJ1-1; D gene uncertain. CDR1 and CDR2 from the germline V gene are ENHRY and SYGVKD. The V end lost 0 bases, the J end lost 3 bases, and 11 bases lay between the germline ends. There are 15 residues in the CDR3. The CDR3 here is CAISESQAFDTEAFF. In DNA form, the CDR3 reads TGTGCCATCAGTGAGTCCCAGGCCTTTGACACTGAAGCTTTCTTT.

The sample holds many counts of this clonotype. This rearrangement joins TRBV6-6 to TRBJ1-3; tentatively, D is TRBD1 (6 bases). This CDR3 is built from 12 residues. Trimming took 5 bases from V and 4 from J, leaving 6 bases between them. Germline V gene lookup returns CDR1 MNHNY and CDR2 SVGAGI (reference sequence). The CDR3 reads CASSDRGNTIYF. DNA of the CDR3: TGTGCCAGCAGTGACAGGGGAAACACCATATATTTT.

This clonotype was seen repeatedly, ten times or more. The CDR3 reads CAISERGRREEAFF. The CDR3 bases are TGTGCCATCAGTGAGAGGGGACGTCGGGAGGAAGCTTTCTTT. The chain has TRBV10-3 and TRBJ1-1; D is perhaps TRBD1 (5 bases). The CDR3 extends over 14 amino acids. The V gene's germline CDR1 is ENHRY and CDR2 SYGVKD. Trimming took 2 bases from V and 8 from J, leaving 15 bases between them.

The chain combines TRBV28 with TRBJ2-2; D is ambiguous. CDR3 length: 15 residues. Germline CDR1 and CDR2: MDHEN and SYDVKM. The V and J ends lost 2 bases and 4 bases respectively, with 11 bases between them. The CDR3: CASSLNSLGTGELFF. CDR3 sequence (DNA): TGTGCCAGCAGTTTAAATAGCCTGGGCACCGGGGAGCTGTTTTTT.

This clonotype has a count of ten or more. The V gene is TRBV5-1, the J gene TRBJ2-3; D may match TRBD1 or TRBD2 (6 bases each). Per the germline V gene, CDR1 is SGHRS and CDR2 is YFSETQ. Deletions cut 4 bases from V and 1 base from J, with 16 bases between. This CDR3 is 16 amino acids long. The DNA of the CDR3 is TGCGCCAGCAGCCTAGATCGGGGGCCAGGCACAGATACGCAGTATTTT. Protein product: CASSLDRGPGTDTQYF.

This clonotype was recorded at least ten times. The rearrangement links TRBV5-1 to TRBJ2-3; no clear D. Between the trimmed V and J ends, which lost 2 bases and 2 bases, there was a span of 9 bases. In germline, CDR1 is SGHRS, CDR2 YFSETQ. There are 14 residues in the CDR3. The CDR3 spells CASSLAVPTDTQYF. CDR3 DNA sequence: TGCGCCAGCAGCTTAGCTGTTCCCACAGATACGCAGTATTTT.

The sample holds many counts of this clonotype. The chain couples TRBV12-3 or TRBV12-4 to TRBJ1-1; 9 bases align to TRBD1. V lost 5 bases, J lost 1 base, and 5 bases stayed unmatched. The CDR3 has 15 amino acids. CDR3 protein: CASSPRDRANTEAFF. The CDR3 DNA reads as TGTGCCAGCAGTCCACGGGACAGGGCGAACACTGAAGCTTTCTTT.

This clonotype was detected only once. An end of the junction does not agree with germline; a read error may underlie this. V usage is TRBV19 and J usage is TRBJ2-2; the D call may be TRBD1 or TRBD2 (6 bases each). The CDR3 is made up of 16 amino acids. CDR1 is LNHDA and CDR2 is SQIVND in the germline V gene (reference sequence). The chain's CDR3 is CASSEEGGSGTGEPFF. The CDR3 bases are TGTGCCAGTAGTGAAGAGGGGGGAAGTGGCACCGGGGAGCCGTTTTTT.

Ten or more counts support this clonotype. The chain carries TRBV7-3 and TRBJ1-1; D is ambiguous. The CDR3 totals 16 residues. Germline assignment: CDR1 SGHTA and CDR2 FQGTGA. V was clipped by 0 bases and J by 1 base, with 12 bases between them. This CDR3 reads CASSLTSIGRNTEAFF. DNA for the CDR3: TGTGCCAGCAGCTTAACCTCGATCGGAAGGAACACTGAAGCTTTCTTT.

This clonotype was detected ten times or more. The chain employs TRBV5-4 and TRBJ2-3; D is possibly TRBD1 (6 bases). CDR3 size: 15 residues. V lost 1 base, J lost 0 bases, and 9 bases lay in between. The germline V gene encodes CDR1 SGHNT and CDR2 YYREEE (reference sequence). CDR3 nucleotide sequence: TGTGCCAGCAGCTTGTACAGGGAGAGCACAGATACGCAGTATTTT. This sequence encodes CASSLYRESTDTQYF. Full variable domain (remainder filled in from reference TRBV5-4 and TRBJ2-3): ETGVTQSPTHLIKTRGQQVTLRCSSQSGHNTVSWYQQALGQGPQFIFQYYREEENGRGNFPPRFSGLQFPNYSSELNVNALELDDSALYLCASSLYRESTDTQYFGPGTRLTVL.

The chain couples TRBV3-1 to TRBJ1-1; no firm D call. This CDR3 region has 13 residues. Germline-derived CDR1 and CDR2 are LGHDT and YNNKEL (reference sequence). Trimming stripped 3 bases from V and 5 bases from J, with 10 bases between. The CDR3 nucleotides are TGTGCCAGCAGCCAGATCAGACATACTGAAGCTTTCTTT. This sequence encodes CASSQIRHTEAFF.

As concerns this clonotype: This may be a read error, as it is one base from a much larger clone. The CDR3 sequence is CASGSPPYNEQFF. The CDR3 region has the DNA TGTGCCAGCGGCAGTCCCCCGTACAATGAGCAGTTCTTC. The chain employs TRBV12-3 or TRBV12-4 and TRBJ2-1, with D hard to call. Trimming shortened V by 8 bases and J by 4 bases, and 12 bases separated the two germline ends. CDR3 length: 13 residues.

This clonotype has a count of ten or more. Relative to the germline gene, one junction end is altered; a read error may explain this. The V call is TRBV7-7, the J call TRBJ2-1, with D uncertain. This CDR3 contains 15 residues. The germline gives CDR1 SSHAT, CDR2 FNYEAQ (reference sequence). The CDR3 DNA follows: TGTGCTAGCAGCTTAATGGGGTCCTCCTACAATGAGCAGTTCTTC. This encodes CASSLMGSSYNEQFF.

CDR3: CASSLVGPDTEAFF. Written as DNA, the CDR3 is TGTGCCAGCAGTTTAGTAGGTCCCGACACTGAAGCTTTCTTT. The J gene is TRBJ1-1, the V gene TRBV12-3 or TRBV12-4; D gene ambiguous. Trimming took 1 base from V and 3 from J, leaving 9 bases between them. The CDR3 has 14 residues.

The rearrangement uses TRBV20-1 and TRBJ1-2; 7 bases map to TRBD1. Looked up from germline, CDR1 is DFQATT and CDR2 is SNEGSKA (reference sequence). With 1 base clipped from V and 4 bases from J, the junction kept 6 bases outside the gene matches. This CDR3 spans 14 amino acids. CDR3 protein: CSARVRQGSYGYTF. Written as DNA, the CDR3 is TGCAGTGCTAGAGTAAGACAGGGTAGCTATGGCTACACCTTC.

This clonotype was detected many times. The rearrangement uses TRBV12-3 or TRBV12-4 and TRBJ1-6; TRBD1 matches at 7 bases. The CDR3 sequence is 16 residues long. V trimming: 6 bases; J trimming: 0 bases; junction bases outside the gene matches: 5. The CDR3 here is CASRMTGSSYNSPLHF. CDR3 in DNA: TGTGCCAGCAGGATGACAGGGAGCTCCTATAATTCACCCCTCCACTTT.

This chain connects TRBV5-1 to TRBJ2-7; TRBD1 agrees at 10 bases. V gave up 3 bases and J gave up 5 bases; unmatched junction bases: 8. The germline V gene has CDR1 SGHRS and CDR2 YFSETQ. This CDR3 region has 15 residues. The CDR3 sequence: CASSSPDRGFNEQYF. CDR3 in DNA: TGCGCCAGCAGCTCACCGGACAGGGGGTTTAACGAGCAGTACTTC. Looking up the rest from reference TRBV5-1 and TRBJ2-7 gives the full variable domain: KAGVTQTPRYLIKTRGQQVTLSCSPISGHRSVSWYQQTPGQGLQFLFEYFSETQRNKGNFPGRFSGRQFSNSRSEMNVSTLELGDSALYLCASSSPDRGFNEQYFGPGTRLTVT.

The chain employs TRBV7-2 and TRBJ2-7; no clear D gene. V lost 1 base and J lost 0, with 13 bases in between. The CDR3 loop spans 16 amino acids. Germline loops: CDR1 SGHTA, CDR2 FQGNSA. CDR3: CASSLELTAYSYEQYF. The CDR3 nucleotides read TGTGCCAGCAGCTTAGAGCTGACGGCGTACTCCTACGAGCAGTACTTC.

Many counts were recorded for this clonotype. V and J are TRBV20-1 and TRBJ2-3; D perhaps matches TRBD2 (5 bases). This CDR3 spans 13 amino acids. V shed 7 bases and J shed 2 bases, with 13 bases lying between them. Germline V gene data show CDR1 as DFQATT and CDR2 as SNEGSKA (reference sequence). The chain's CDR3 is CSVREWPTDTQYF. In DNA, the CDR3 is TGCAGTGTTAGGGAGTGGCCCACAGATACGCAGTATTTT.

This clonotype was observed many times. The chain has TRBV29-1 and TRBJ2-1; the D is unclear. The CDR3 has 15 residues. Trimming removed 2 bases at V and 2 bases at J, with 13 bases between. CDR1 is SQVTM, CDR2 ANQGSEA, per germline. The CDR3 sequence: CSVENHLKAYNEQFF. The CDR3, as DNA: TGCAGCGTTGAAAACCACCTTAAGGCCTACAATGAGCAGTTCTTC.

This clonotype was seen at least ten times. The chain is built from TRBV7-2 and TRBJ2-7; TRBD2 matches 9 bases. The CDR3 is 15 residues long. Trimming took 0 bases from V and 2 from J; bases not matched to a gene: 2. CDR1 SGHTA and CDR2 FQGNSA come from the germline V gene. The CDR3 region has the DNA TGTGCCAGCAGCTTAGCCAGGACTAGCGCCTACGAGCAGTACTTC. Protein: CASSLARTSAYEQYF.

The sample holds many counts of this clonotype. The chain carries TRBV2 and TRBJ2-1; D possibly corresponds to TRBD1 (6 bases). The CDR3 consists of 14 residues. Germline V gene lookup returns CDR1 SNHLY and CDR2 FYNNEI. V lost 8 bases, J lost 4 bases, and 15 bases lay in between. The CDR3 bases are TGTGCCAGCCCTAATACAGGGAAGTACAATGAGCAGTTCTTC. Protein sequence: CASPNTGKYNEQFF.

This clonotype was recorded many times. J is TRBJ2-4 and V is TRBV4-3, with D maybe TRBD2 (6 bases). Trimming removed 0 bases at V and 0 bases at J, with 15 bases between. Per the germline V gene, CDR1 is LGHNA and CDR2 is YSLEER. CDR3 length: 18 residues. The CDR3 DNA reads TGCGCCAGCAGCCAAGATCGCTACGGGAGAGGAGCCAAAAACATTCAGTACTTC. As protein: CASSQDRYGRGAKNIQYF.